This entry describes one TCR beta chain. This clonotype has ten or more counts. The target of this receptor is not known. The sample holds no much larger clone one base away, and base qualities are not on file. The sample originates from a study of spatial heterogeneity in lung cancer (dated by TCRdb to about 2019). Regarding the research as a whole: Beta-chain transcripts were consistently detected in greater numbers than alpha-chain transcripts, which likely reflects a higher abundance of beta-chain transcripts. In the raw uncorrected reads, each unique combination of TCR and UMI appeared more than ten times on average. TCR alpha and beta repertoires were quantitatively compared across multiple tumor regions, matched nontumor lung and blood in non-small cell lung cancer. Nonsynonymous mutation counts, determined by whole-exome sequencing of tumor tissue, were related to TCR repertoire features. Both alpha and beta chains were TCR-sequenced in around 220 tumor regions, approximately 68 matched nontumor lung samples and more than 50 PBMC samples obtained at surgery. General study outcomes and caveats: Ubiquitous expanded tumor TCRs were found in blood more often at tumor resection than at routine follow-up. Confirming at a functional level the hypothesis that regional TCRs recognize regional mutations was considered to require additional single-cell paired TCR alpha and beta sequencing.

What the time point label conveys for this sample: sample taken at primary tumor resection. The donors were more than 65 patients from the lung TRACERx cohort who had early-stage, untreated non-small cell lung cancer. Whole RNA extracted from tumor and nontumor lung tissue, or from cryopreserved PBMC samples, was used for TCR sequencing without cell sorting. Only patients for whom sufficient RNA was available from at least two tumor regions were selected for TCR sequencing. Preparation of the library involved 5' RACE. The sequencer was a NextSeq 500. To allow correction of PCR and sequencing errors, the TCR library protocol tagged every TCR cDNA molecule with a unique molecular identifier. As for the original processing: TCR identification, UMI-based error correction and CDR3 extraction were all carried out with Decombinator tools. Expanded TCRs were defined as those above a frequency of 2 per 1,000, corresponding to the top 1% of the tumor frequency distribution. Each repertoire was subsampled 100 times to 5,000 TCRs, after which Renyi diversity was computed with the R vegan package. CDR3 similarity networks were built from amino acid triplet string-kernel similarity, with CDR3s being connected when pairwise similarity was above 0.82. TCRdb trimmed public reads at Q25 via fastp, called clones via MiXCR and kept in-frame beta chains. One record per CDR3 amino acid sequence lists the most common genes and DNA. The V and J calls, along with clone size, are taken from TCRdb and not from the paper's own processing. This sample gives about 22,000 distinct CDR3 sequences in total; 4.5% to 7% of them show up just once. The ten largest clonotypes hold about 35% of the sample.

V is shortened by 5 bases, J by 0 bases, and the region joining them spans 12 bases. Spanning cysteine to phenylalanine, the CDR3 consists of 15 amino acids. The CDR3 DNA has 45 bases and is translated from base 1. CDR1 MNHNS and CDR2 SASEGT were looked up in the germline V gene. This chain is built from TRBV6-1 and TRBJ2-3; matching of 5 bases hints at TRBD1 as the D gene. The sequence was obtained from a male donor with early-stage non-small cell lung cancer. This specimen was PBMCs, taken at surgery. CDR3 sequence: CASSFTGLSTDTQYF. The DNA is TGTGCCAGCAGTTTTACAGGCCTTAGCACAGATACGCAGTATTTT.